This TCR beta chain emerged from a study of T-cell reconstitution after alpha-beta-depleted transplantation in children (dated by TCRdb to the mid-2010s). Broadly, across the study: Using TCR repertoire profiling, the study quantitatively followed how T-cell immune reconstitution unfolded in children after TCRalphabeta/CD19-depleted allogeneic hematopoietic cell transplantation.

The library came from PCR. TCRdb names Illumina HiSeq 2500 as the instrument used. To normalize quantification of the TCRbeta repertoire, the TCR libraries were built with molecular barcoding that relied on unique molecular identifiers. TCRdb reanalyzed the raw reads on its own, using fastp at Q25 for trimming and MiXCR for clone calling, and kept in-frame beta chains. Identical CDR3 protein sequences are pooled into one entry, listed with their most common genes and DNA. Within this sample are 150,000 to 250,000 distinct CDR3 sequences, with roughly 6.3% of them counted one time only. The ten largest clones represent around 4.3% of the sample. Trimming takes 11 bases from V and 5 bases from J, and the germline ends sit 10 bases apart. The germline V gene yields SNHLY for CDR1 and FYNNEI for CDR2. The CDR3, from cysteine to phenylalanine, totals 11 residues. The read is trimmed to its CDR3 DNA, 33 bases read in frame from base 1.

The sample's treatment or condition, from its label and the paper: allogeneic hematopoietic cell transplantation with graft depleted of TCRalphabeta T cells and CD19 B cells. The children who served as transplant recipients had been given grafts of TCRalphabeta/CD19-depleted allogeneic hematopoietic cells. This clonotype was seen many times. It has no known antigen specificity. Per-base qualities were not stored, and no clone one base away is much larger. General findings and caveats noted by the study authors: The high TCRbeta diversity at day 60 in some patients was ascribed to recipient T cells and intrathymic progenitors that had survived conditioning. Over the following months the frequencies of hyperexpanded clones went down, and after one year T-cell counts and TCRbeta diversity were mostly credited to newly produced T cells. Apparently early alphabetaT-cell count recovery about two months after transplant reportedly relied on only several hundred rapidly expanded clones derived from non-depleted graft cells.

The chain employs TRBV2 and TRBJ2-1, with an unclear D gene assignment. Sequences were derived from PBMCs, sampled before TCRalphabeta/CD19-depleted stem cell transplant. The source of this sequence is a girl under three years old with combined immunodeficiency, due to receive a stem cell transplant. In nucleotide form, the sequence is TGTGCCGGCTTACGTGACAATGAGCAGTTCTTC. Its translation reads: CAGLRDNEQFF. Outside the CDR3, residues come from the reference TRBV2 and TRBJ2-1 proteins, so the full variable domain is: EPEVTQTPSHQVTQMGQEVILRCVPISNHLYFYWYRQILGQKVEFLVSFYNNEISEKSEIFDDQFSVERPDGSNFTLKIRSTKLEDSAMYFCAGLRDNEQFFGPGTRLTVL.